Each of the 27 T cell receptor beta chains below was sequenced from the same sample in a study of blood T cell repertoires in COVID-19. Sequencing used immunoSEQ multiplex PCR; TCRdb keeps in-frame clones, though not all of them. The table lists 400,000 to 500,000 clones, around 86% of them singletons. Input material: peripheral blood. The source is a woman aged 25 to 39 with active or convalescent COVID-19.

This chain connects TRBV7-2 to TRBJ2-5; 11 nucleotides agree with TRBD2. CDR1 is SGHTA, CDR2 FQGNSA, per germline. V lost 5 bases to trimming and J lost 1 base; unmatched junction nucleotides: 3. CDR3 length equals 15 residues. Here the CDR3 reads CASSTGLAAQETQYF. Here the CDR3 DNA reads TGTGCCAGCAGCACGGGACTAGCGGCCCAAGAGACCCAGTACTTC.

This clone was counted a single time. V is TRBV6-1 and J is TRBJ1-5, with D tentatively TRBD1 (6 bases). The germline CDR1 and CDR2 sequences are MNHNS and SASEGT. V lost 2 bases to trimming and J lost 7 bases, with 12 bases between them. This CDR3 spans 14 amino acids. The CDR3 spells CASSEQQGSQPQHF. The CDR3 DNA reads TGTGCCAGCAGTGAACAACAGGGCTCCCAGCCCCAGCATTTT.

Concerning this clone: The same CDR3 arises from other DNA sequences in this sample as well. The chain has TRBV18 and TRBJ2-5, with 8 bases identical to TRBD2. The V gene end was trimmed by 0 bases and the J gene end by 4 bases; junction bases not matched to a gene: 1. Germline V lookup: CDR1 KGHSH, CDR2 LQKENI. The CDR3 spans 14 residues. CDR3 DNA: TGTGCCAGCTCACCACCCACTAGCGGAGAGACCCAGTACTTC. Translating gives CASSPPTSGETQYF.

The rearrangement joins TRBV4-2 to TRBJ2-7; 13 nucleotides line up with TRBD2. Germline V CDR1 and CDR2: LGHNA, YNFKEQ. This CDR3 region has 16 residues. Trimming cost V 4 bases and J 5 bases; bases outside gene matches: 8. CDR3 region: CASSLRTSGSSDEQYF. For the CDR3, the DNA is TGTGCCAGCAGCCTACGGACTAGCGGGAGTAGCGACGAGCAGTACTTC.

The V gene is TRBV5-1, the J gene TRBJ2-5; 10 bases are shared with TRBD2. CDR1 is SGHRS and CDR2 is YFSETQ in the germline V gene. The CDR3 spans 16 residues. The ends lost 6 bases at V and 1 base at J; junction bases unmatched: 9. The chain's CDR3 is CASKGFLAGVQETQYF. The DNA for the CDR3 is TGCGCCAGCAAGGGATTCCTAGCGGGGGTCCAAGAGACCCAGTACTTC.

This rearrangement joins TRBV6-2 or TRBV6-3 to TRBJ1-2, with 7 bases identical to TRBD1. Germline CDR1 reads MNHEY; CDR2 reads SVGEGT. This CDR3 is built from 13 residues. Losses at the gene ends were 5 bases for V and 3 bases for J; bases not matched to a gene: 3. The CDR3 sequence is CASSPGTDYGYTF. The CDR3, as DNA: TGTGCCAGCAGTCCCGGGACAGACTATGGCTACACCTTC.

The rearrangement links TRBV7-2 to TRBJ1-4; the match to TRBD1 covers 7 bases. The V segment lost 0 bases and the J segment 5 bases; nucleotides outside the gene matches: 15. The CDR3 extends over 19 amino acids. Germline values: CDR1 SGHTA, CDR2 FQGNSA. CDR3 DNA sequence: TGTGCCAGCAGCTTAGCCGGAATCCGGGACAGCCCATTAAATGAAAAACTGTTTTTT. This encodes CASSLAGIRDSPLNEKLFF.

The CDR3 here is CASSQAGQVYGYTF. The CDR3 DNA reads TGTGCCAGCAGCCAAGCAGGACAGGTTTATGGCTACACCTTC. The chain carries TRBV14 and TRBJ1-2, with 7 positions matching TRBD1. Germline trimming cut 1 base from V and 5 bases from J; bases unmatched to any gene: 4. In germline, CDR1 is SGHDN, CDR2 FVKESK. This CDR3 contains 14 residues.

The chain links TRBV4-2 to TRBJ2-3, with 7 bases lining up with TRBD2. Germline loops: CDR1 LGHNA, CDR2 YNFKEQ. The trim removed 2 bases at V and 4 bases at J, leaving 3 bases unmatched. The CDR3 length is 14 residues. The DNA for the CDR3 is TGTGCCAGCAGCCAAAGACTAGCCCCAGATACGCAGTATTTT. It encodes CASSQRLAPDTQYF.

The chain links TRBV5-4 to TRBJ2-3; 9 bases fit TRBD1. The germline gives CDR1 SGHNT, CDR2 YYREEE (reference sequence). This CDR3 region has 14 residues. The ends lost 5 bases at V and 6 bases at J; junction bases unmatched: 7. Here the CDR3 DNA reads TGTGCCAGCAGGGGACAGGGCCACGTGGATACGCAGTATTTT. This codes for CASRGQGHVDTQYF.

This clone was recorded a few times. The V and J genes are TRBV29-1 and TRBJ1-2, with D possibly matching TRBD1 (5 bases). The germline gives CDR1 SQVTM, CDR2 ANQGSEA. Trimming removed 4 bases from V and 0 bases from J, with 9 bases in between. This CDR3 contains 13 residues. Written as DNA, the CDR3 is TGCAGCGTTGCCCGACAGCCTAACTATGGCTACACCTTC. Encoded protein: CSVARQPNYGYTF.

The sample holds one count of this clone. V usage is TRBV5-6 and J usage is TRBJ2-3; a weak D match, TRBD1 (5 bases). The germline CDR1 and CDR2 sequences are SGHDT and YYEEEE. The CDR3 has 17 amino acids. Trimming took off 2 bases at V and 7 bases at J, with 23 bases between the two ends. The CDR3 coding sequence is TGTGCCAGCAGCTTCTTAAAGTTGGTTGGGGCCAGTTATACGCAGTATTTT. This gives the protein CASSFLKLVGASYTQYF.

This clone came up a few times. The rearrangement joins TRBV7-9 to TRBJ2-7; D is undetermined. The germline V gene encodes CDR1 SEHNR and CDR2 FQNEAQ (reference sequence). V was cut by 1 base and J by 6 bases, with 22 bases left in between. This CDR3 region has 17 residues. CDR3 sequence: CASSLDLGGLVPSEQYF. DNA of the CDR3: TGTGCCAGCAGCTTAGATTTAGGCGGCCTGGTCCCGAGCGAGCAGTACTTC.

This clone was picked up one time. The V gene is TRBV10-2, the J gene TRBJ2-2; a possible D gene is TRBD1 (6 bases). V was cut by 4 bases and J by 1 base, with 13 bases left in between. The CDR3 consists of 16 residues. Germline CDR1 is WSHSY and CDR2 is SAAADI. The CDR3 protein is CASSGTGTLNTGELFF. DNA for the CDR3: TGCGCCAGCAGTGGGACCGGGACACTGAACACCGGGGAGCTGTTTTTT.

V gene TRBV5-6 combines with J gene TRBJ1-2; weak D call: TRBD1 (5 bases). This CDR3 region has 17 residues. V was shortened by 4 bases and J by 1 base, with 20 bases between the two germline ends. Germline V lookup: CDR1 SGHDT, CDR2 YYEEEE. The CDR3 bases are TGTGCCAGCAGCCAGGTTTTGGACAAGACCGATAACTATGGCTACACCTTC. Translating it yields CASSQVLDKTDNYGYTF.

The chain uses TRBV19 and TRBJ1-2; D may be TRBD1 (5 bases). V was pared by 5 bases and J by 8 bases, with 15 bases between. Germline lookup yields CDR1 LNHDA and CDR2 SQIVND (reference sequence). CDR3 length: 13 residues. The chain's CDR3 is CASSGGTTSGYTF. In DNA, the CDR3 is TGTGCCAGTAGTGGCGGGACGACGAGCGGCTACACCTTC. The full variable domain, with the rest looked up from reference TRBV19 and TRBJ1-2, is DGGITQSPKYLFRKEGQNVTLSCEQNLNHDAMYWYRQDPGQGLRLIYYSQIVNDFQKGDIAEGYSVSREKKESFPLTVTSAQKNPTAFYLCASSGGTTSGYTFGSGTRLTVV.

This clone has ten or more counts. The chain combines TRBV4-2 with TRBJ2-6; D is uncertain. The V end lost 3 bases, the J end lost 2 bases, and 11 bases lay between the germline ends. The CDR3 loop spans 16 amino acids. Germline CDR1 and CDR2: LGHNA and YNFKEQ. The CDR3 region is CASSQMAGTGANVLTF. DNA of the CDR3: TGTGCCAGCAGCCAGATGGCAGGTACTGGGGCCAACGTCCTGACTTTC.

Remarks on this clone: Distinct nucleotide sequences in the sample also encode this CDR3. J is TRBJ1-2 and V is TRBV27, with TRBD1 as a possible D gene (5 bases). This CDR3 spans 13 amino acids. V was cut by 6 bases and J by 1 base, with 9 bases left in between. Germline values: CDR1 MNHEY, CDR2 SMNVEV (reference sequence). The chain's CDR3 is CASSLDSNYGYTF. As DNA, the CDR3 is TGTGCCAGCAGCCTCGACAGTAACTATGGCTACACCTTC.

This rearrangement joins TRBV5-4 to TRBJ2-1; D perhaps matches TRBD1 (7 bases). The V gene's germline CDR1 is SGHNT and CDR2 YYREEE (reference sequence). The CDR3 contains 15 residues. Trimming left V 0 bases short and J 6 bases short, with 13 bases between. The CDR3 spells CASSLVRGDFNEQFF. The CDR3 DNA reads as TGTGCCAGCAGCTTGGTCAGGGGGGATTTCAATGAGCAGTTCTTC.

CDR3 nucleotide sequence: TGCGCCAGCAGCCTTGCCAGCTCCTACAATGAGCAGTTCTTC. Translating it yields CASSLASSYNEQFF. This chain joins TRBV10-2 and TRBJ2-1; D is unresolved. V lost 6 bases to trimming and J lost 0 bases, with 9 bases between them. The CDR3 runs to 14 residues. CDR1 WSHSY and CDR2 SAAADI come from the germline V gene.

The chain uses TRBV12-3 or TRBV12-4 and TRBJ2-7; 7 bases are a match to TRBD2. This CDR3 comprises 13 residues. V was clipped by 6 bases and J by 3 bases; unmatched bases: 5. The DNA for the CDR3 is TGTGCCAGCAGCCAGACTAGCAGCTACGAGCAGTACTTC. Its protein product is CASSQTSSYEQYF.

The gene calls are TRBV6-5 and TRBJ1-3, with D unresolved. Germline V gene lookup returns CDR1 MNHEY and CDR2 SVGAGI. Trimming removed 8 bases from V and 1 base from J, with 6 bases in between. This CDR3 comprises 12 residues. Written as DNA, the CDR3 is TGTGCCAGCGGGAGGTCTGGAAACACCATATATTTT. This translates into CASGRSGNTIYF.

This chain uses TRBV18 with TRBJ2-7; TRBD1 might be the D (5 bases). V was shortened by 6 bases and J by 4 bases, with 16 bases between the two germline ends. Germline V CDR1 and CDR2: KGHSH, LQKENI. The CDR3 has 14 residues. As DNA, the CDR3 is TGTGCCAGCTCTCAAGACAGATTGTCGTACGAGCAGTACTTC. Residues: CASSQDRLSYEQYF.

Comments on this clone: The sample contains more than one DNA sequence encoding this CDR3. The chain carries TRBV5-6 and TRBJ1-2; TRBD1 matches at 8 bases. Germline V gene data show CDR1 as SGHDT and CDR2 as YYEEEE. With V trimmed by 5 bases and J by 8 bases, 14 bases remained unmatched. The CDR3 covers 15 residues. CDR3: CASSPRTGQVLGYTF. The CDR3 bases are TGTGCCAGCAGTCCGCGGACAGGGCAGGTATTGGGCTACACCTTC.

The V and J genes are TRBV9 and TRBJ2-1; the match to TRBD2 covers 7 bases. This CDR3 comprises 20 residues. Germline lookup yields CDR1 SGDLS and CDR2 YYNGEE. The ends lost 4 bases at V and 4 bases at J; junction bases unmatched: 23. Here the CDR3 reads CASSTHPPASGLKRYNEQFF. Here the CDR3 DNA reads TGTGCCAGCAGCACACACCCCCCGGCTAGCGGCCTGAAACGGTACAATGAGCAGTTCTTC. The whole variable domain, filled in from reference TRBV9 and TRBJ2-1, reads DSGVTQTPKHLITATGQRVTLRCSPRSGDLSVYWYQQSLDQGLQFLIQYYNGEERAKGNILERFSAQQFPDLHSELNLSSLELGDSALYFCASSTHPPASGLKRYNEQFFGPGTRLTVL.

The chain links TRBV6-2 or TRBV6-3 to TRBJ2-4, with 9 bases aligning to TRBD1. The CDR3 is made up of 16 amino acids. Per the germline V gene, CDR1 is MNHEY and CDR2 is SVGEGT. Germline trimming cut 6 bases from V and 0 bases from J; bases unmatched to any gene: 6. CDR3 amino acids: CASSRDRVLAKNIQYF. The CDR3 region has the DNA TGTGCCAGCAGCCGGGACAGGGTCCTAGCCAAAAACATTCAGTACTTC.

Only one count was recorded for this clone. V gene TRBV6-5 combines with J gene TRBJ2-5; D not resolved. The length of the CDR3 is 10 residues. The germline gives CDR1 MNHEY, CDR2 SVGAGI. V was clipped by 6 bases and J by 5 bases, with 4 bases between them. The CDR3 reads CASRRETQYF. The DNA for the CDR3 is TGTGCCAGCAGGAGGGAGACCCAGTACTTC.